This TCR beta chain appears in the sequencing data of a study of blood T cell repertoires in COVID-19. For the study at large: Spain, Italy and the United States supplied samples that represented acute and convalescent COVID-19. Nucleic acid was either cDNA or gDNA, and it came from T cells, B-cell-depleted T cells, or PBMCs.

Under the authors' procedure: Reference gene primer amplification yielded estimated nucleated cell counts. Assay used: immunoSEQ multiplex PCR; TCRdb lists only in-frame clones, some missing. Clone size and the V and J calls come from that table; the DNA yielded D and trimming. Of about 97,000 clones in the sample, around nine tenths were seen once. For this clone: The junction departs from germline at one end; a sequencing error may be responsible.

The source of this sequence is a human donor in a cohort sampled during active COVID-19. Sequencing input: peripheral blood.

DNA of the CDR3: TGTGCTAGCAGCTCGACTCCTAGCACAGATACGCAGTATTTT. Protein sequence: CASSSTPSTDTQYF. The chain employs TRBV7-7 and TRBJ2-3; no firm D call. The CDR3 spans 14 residues. CDR1 SSHAT and CDR2 FNYEAQ come from the germline V gene (reference sequence). The full variable domain, in which reference TRBV7-7 and TRBJ2-3 provide the parts outside the CDR3, is GAGVSQSPRYKVTKRGQDVTLRCDPISSHATLYWYQQALGQGPEFLTYFNYEAQPDKSGLPSDRFSAERPEGSISTLTIQRTEQRDSAMYRCASSSTPSTDTQYFGPGTRLTVL.